The 21 T cell receptor beta chains below were found in one sample sequenced in a study of blood T cell repertoires in COVID-19. TCRdb's table, derived via immunoSEQ multiplex PCR, lists solely in-frame clones and lacks some. In the table there are roughly 310,000 clones, 85% to 90% of which are singletons. Sequencing used peripheral blood. These receptors were obtained from a woman under 40 with COVID-19, enrolled during active disease.

This rearrangement joins TRBV5-4 to TRBJ2-5, with 8 bases fitting TRBD2. The CDR3 runs to 18 residues. The V and J ends lost 4 bases and 1 base, in that order; junction bases with no gene match: 15. Germline CDR1 is SGHNT and CDR2 is YYREEE (reference sequence). CDR3 residues: CASSPPPGGGSIQETQYF. DNA for the CDR3: TGTGCCAGCAGCCCACCACCCGGGGGGGGATCCATCCAAGAGACCCAGTACTTC.

This clone was seen once. The J gene is TRBJ2-1, the V gene TRBV5-1; no reliable D call. CDR3 length: 15 residues. V lost 4 bases and J 0 bases, leaving 11 bases between the germline ends. Germline V lookup: CDR1 SGHRS, CDR2 YFSETQ. Here the CDR3 reads CASSHDSSSYNEQFF. DNA for the CDR3: TGCGCCAGCAGCCACGATTCGAGCTCCTACAATGAGCAGTTCTTC.

This chain links TRBV5-1 with TRBJ2-7; D perhaps matches TRBD1 (6 bases). The V end lost 2 bases, the J end lost 0 bases, and 15 bases lay between the germline ends. This CDR3 has 16 residues. Germline CDR1 and CDR2: SGHRS and YFSETQ. The CDR3 sequence is CASSLQGADSSYEQYF. In DNA form, the CDR3 reads TGCGCCAGCAGCTTACAGGGCGCGGACAGCTCCTACGAGCAGTACTTC.

The chain is built from TRBV5-1 and TRBJ2-2; D is uncertain. The V gene lost 2 bases and the J gene lost 4 bases, with 6 bases spanning the gap. The V gene's germline CDR1 is SGHRS and CDR2 YFSETQ. The CDR3 covers 13 residues. CDR3 coding DNA: TGCGCCAGCAGCTTCGAGTTCACCGGGGAGCTGTTTTTT. Translated, it gives CASSFEFTGELFF.

As regards this clone: Other DNA variants within this sample encode the same CDR3. The J gene is TRBJ1-1, the V gene TRBV18; the match to TRBD1 covers 7 bases. V trimming: 3 bases; J trimming: 6 bases; junction bases outside the gene matches: 1. CDR3 size: 12 residues. Germline V gene lookup returns CDR1 KGHSH and CDR2 LQKENI. CDR3 residues: CASSPGTAEAFF. The CDR3 bases are TGTGCCAGCTCACCCGGGACAGCTGAAGCTTTCTTT.

The chain links TRBV6-5 to TRBJ1-5; maybe TRBD1 (5 bases). Trimming shortened V by 5 bases and J by 1 base, and 12 bases separated the two germline ends. Germline loops: CDR1 MNHEY, CDR2 SVGAGI. The CDR3 spans 15 residues. The CDR3: CASSRSDRSNQPQHF. The DNA for the CDR3 is TGTGCCAGCAGTCGTTCAGACAGAAGCAATCAGCCCCAGCATTTT.

The chain combines TRBV7-3 with TRBJ1-1; D is perhaps TRBD1 (5 bases). V gave up 2 bases and J gave up 5 bases, with 9 bases separating them. Germline assignment: CDR1 SGHTA and CDR2 FQGTGA. The CDR3 spans 13 residues. The CDR3 loop reads CASSLGARTEAFF. The CDR3 region has the DNA TGTGCCAGCAGCTTAGGGGCGCGGACTGAAGCTTTCTTT.

The V and J genes are TRBV28 and TRBJ2-3; TRBD2 aligns across 8 bases. Germline-derived CDR1 and CDR2 are MDHEN and SYDVKM. This CDR3 has 15 amino acids. The CDR3 loop is CATMISGSRTDTQYF. In DNA, the CDR3 is TGTGCTACCATGATAAGCGGGAGTAGGACAGATACGCAGTATTTT.

V is TRBV7-9 and J is TRBJ1-1; TRBD1 might be the D (6 bases). The CDR3 has 15 amino acids. Trimming removed 5 bases from V and 4 bases from J, with 17 bases in between. CDR1 and CDR2 from the germline V gene are SEHNR and FQNEAQ (reference sequence). The CDR3 reads CASSPLIGGGTEAFF. DNA for the CDR3: TGTGCCAGCAGCCCCCTTATAGGGGGGGGCACTGAAGCTTTCTTT.

The rearrangement uses TRBV5-6 and TRBJ1-6; D remains ambiguous. The germline V gene encodes CDR1 SGHDT and CDR2 YYEEEE. The V gene lost 0 bases and the J gene lost 9 bases, with 13 bases spanning the gap. This CDR3 is 15 amino acids long. The CDR3 spells CASSLVGNEASPLHF. CDR3 nucleotide sequence: TGTGCCAGCAGCTTGGTCGGAAACGAGGCTTCACCCCTCCACTTT. The full variable domain, with the rest looked up from reference TRBV5-6 and TRBJ1-6, is DAGVTQSPTHLIKTRGQQVTLRCSPKSGHDTVSWYQQALGQGPQFIFQYYEEEERQRGNFPDRFSGHQFPNYSSELNVNALLLGDSALYLCASSLVGNEASPLHFGNGTRLTVT.

The chain is built from TRBV3-1 (or the pseudogene TRBV3-2) and TRBJ1-6; D unclear. Germline-derived CDR1 and CDR2 are LGHDT and YNNKEL (reference sequence). This CDR3 spans 14 amino acids. Deletions cut 1 base from V and 5 bases from J, with 6 bases between. The DNA for the CDR3 is TGTGCCAGCAGCCAAGGGACTAATAATTCACCCCTCCACTTT. It codes for CASSQGTNNSPLHF.

Concerning this clone itself: Other DNA sequences in this sample translate to the same CDR3. The rearrangement joins TRBV5-1 to TRBJ2-2; tentatively, D is TRBD2 (5 bases). Germline loops: CDR1 SGHRS, CDR2 YFSETQ. The length of the CDR3 is 15 residues. With 1 base removed from V and 2 bases from J, the gap between germline ends came to 9 bases. The CDR3 loop reads CASSLSGSNTGELFF. For the CDR3, the DNA is TGCGCCAGCAGCTTGAGCGGCAGCAACACCGGGGAGCTGTTTTTT.

The rearrangement joins TRBV5-5 to TRBJ1-3; no clear D. This CDR3 is 14 amino acids long. The V and J ends lost 0 bases and 4 bases respectively, with 8 bases between them. The germline CDR1 and CDR2 sequences are SGHKS and YYEKEE (reference sequence). The CDR3 DNA reads as TGTGCCAGCAGCTTGGATGTGAGCGGAAACACCATATATTTT. Residues: CASSLDVSGNTIYF.

The V and J genes are TRBV14 and TRBJ2-1; maybe TRBD2 (6 bases). The CDR3 is 14 amino acids. Germline V lookup: CDR1 SGHDN, CDR2 FVKESK. Trimming took 3 bases from V and 8 from J, leaving 14 bases between them. This CDR3 reads CASSQAGKRDEQFF. The CDR3 DNA is TGTGCCAGCAGCCAGGCGGGAAAACGCGATGAGCAGTTCTTC.

This chain uses TRBV30 with TRBJ1-5, with 8 bases aligning to TRBD1. The ends lost 5 bases at V and 6 bases at J; junction bases unmatched: 9. The length of the CDR3 is 14 residues. Germline lookup yields CDR1 GTSNPN and CDR2 SVGIG (reference sequence). The CDR3 reads CAWHGQGLGQPQHF. CDR3 sequence (DNA): TGTGCCTGGCACGGACAGGGTCTAGGTCAGCCCCAGCATTTT.

The J gene is TRBJ1-3, the V gene TRBV9; D gene uncertain. The CDR3 loop spans 15 amino acids. Germline loops: CDR1 SGDLS, CDR2 YYNGEE. Trimming took 3 bases from V and 2 from J, leaving 12 bases between them. CDR3 sequence (DNA): TGTGCCAGCAGCGCACAACAAGATCCTGGAAACACCATATATTTT. This translates into CASSAQQDPGNTIYF. The full variable domain, in which reference TRBV9 and TRBJ1-3 provide the parts outside the CDR3, is DSGVTQTPKHLITATGQRVTLRCSPRSGDLSVYWYQQSLDQGLQFLIQYYNGEERAKGNILERFSAQQFPDLHSELNLSSLELGDSALYFCASSAQQDPGNTIYFGEGSWLTVV.

V is TRBV6-6 and J is TRBJ1-4; D uncertain. The V gene lost 0 bases and the J gene lost 8 bases, with 4 bases spanning the gap. Germline loops: CDR1 MNHNY, CDR2 SVGAGI (reference sequence). This CDR3 has 12 residues. CDR3 region: CASSYSSEKLFF. CDR3 DNA: TGTGCCAGCAGTTACTCGAGCGAAAAACTGTTTTTT.

J is TRBJ2-1 and V is TRBV3-1 (or the pseudogene TRBV3-2), with 8 bases identical to TRBD2. CDR3 size: 15 residues. The J segment lost 4 bases and the V segment lost 5 bases, leaving 7 bases of the junction unmatched. Per the germline V gene, CDR1 is LGHDT and CDR2 is YNNKEL (reference sequence). As DNA, the CDR3 is TGTGCCAGCAGCTCGCGGGAGGTGGTATACAATGAGCAGTTCTTC. It codes for CASSSREVVYNEQFF.

The rearrangement links TRBV19 to TRBJ1-5, with D tentatively TRBD1 (6 bases). This CDR3 contains 15 residues. V lost 6 bases, J lost 5 bases, and 17 bases lay in between. CDR1 and CDR2 (germline): LNHDA, SQIVND (reference sequence). The CDR3 spells CASRWTVNGYQPQHF. The CDR3 DNA sequence: TGTGCCAGTAGATGGACAGTCAACGGGTATCAGCCCCAGCATTTT.

The chain carries TRBV5-6 and TRBJ1-6; no firm D call. V gave up 0 bases and J gave up 12 bases, with 7 bases separating them. Per the germline V gene, CDR1 is SGHDT and CDR2 is YYEEEE. This CDR3 contains 12 residues. The CDR3 region has the DNA TGTGCCAGCAGCTTGGTTCTTTTACCCCTCCACTTT. It translates to CASSLVLLPLHF. Full variable domain (missing parts from reference TRBV5-6 and TRBJ1-6): DAGVTQSPTHLIKTRGQQVTLRCSPKSGHDTVSWYQQALGQGPQFIFQYYEEEERQRGNFPDRFSGHQFPNYSSELNVNALLLGDSALYLCASSLVLLPLHFGNGTRLTVT.

The chain carries TRBV5-1 and TRBJ2-2; 9 bases are a match to TRBD1. Germline loops: CDR1 SGHRS, CDR2 YFSETQ. Trimming cost V 2 bases and J 4 bases; bases outside gene matches: 9. This CDR3 region has 17 residues. This chain's CDR3 is CASSFMGQGSGTGELFF. CDR3 nucleotide sequence: TGCGCCAGCAGCTTTATGGGACAGGGCTCGGGCACCGGGGAGCTGTTTTTT.